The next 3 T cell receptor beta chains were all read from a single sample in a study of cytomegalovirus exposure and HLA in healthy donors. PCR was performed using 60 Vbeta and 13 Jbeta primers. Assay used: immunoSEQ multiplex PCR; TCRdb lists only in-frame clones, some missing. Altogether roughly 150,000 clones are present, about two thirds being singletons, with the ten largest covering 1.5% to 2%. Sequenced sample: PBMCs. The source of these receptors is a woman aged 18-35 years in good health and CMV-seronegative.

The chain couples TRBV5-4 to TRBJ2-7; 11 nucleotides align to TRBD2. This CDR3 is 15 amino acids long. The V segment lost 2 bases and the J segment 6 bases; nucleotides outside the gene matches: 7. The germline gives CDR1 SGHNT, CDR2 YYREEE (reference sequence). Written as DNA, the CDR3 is TGTGCCAGCAGCTTAGATAAACTAGCGGGGGCCGAGCAGTACGTC. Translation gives CASSLDKLAGAEQYV.

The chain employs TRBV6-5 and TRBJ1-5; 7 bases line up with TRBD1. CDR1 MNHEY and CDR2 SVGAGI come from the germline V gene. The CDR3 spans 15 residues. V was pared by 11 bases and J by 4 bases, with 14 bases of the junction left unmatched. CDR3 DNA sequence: TGTGCCTGCTCCCCTAGAGGGGGCTCAAATCAGCCCCAGCATTTT. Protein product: CACSPRGGSNQPQHF.

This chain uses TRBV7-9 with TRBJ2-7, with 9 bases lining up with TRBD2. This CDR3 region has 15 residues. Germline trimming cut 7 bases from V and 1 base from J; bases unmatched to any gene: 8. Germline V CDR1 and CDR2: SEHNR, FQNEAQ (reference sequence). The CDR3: CASTTSGGRSYEQYF. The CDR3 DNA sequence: TGTGCCAGCACTACCAGCGGGGGGCGATCCTACGAGCAGTACTTC.